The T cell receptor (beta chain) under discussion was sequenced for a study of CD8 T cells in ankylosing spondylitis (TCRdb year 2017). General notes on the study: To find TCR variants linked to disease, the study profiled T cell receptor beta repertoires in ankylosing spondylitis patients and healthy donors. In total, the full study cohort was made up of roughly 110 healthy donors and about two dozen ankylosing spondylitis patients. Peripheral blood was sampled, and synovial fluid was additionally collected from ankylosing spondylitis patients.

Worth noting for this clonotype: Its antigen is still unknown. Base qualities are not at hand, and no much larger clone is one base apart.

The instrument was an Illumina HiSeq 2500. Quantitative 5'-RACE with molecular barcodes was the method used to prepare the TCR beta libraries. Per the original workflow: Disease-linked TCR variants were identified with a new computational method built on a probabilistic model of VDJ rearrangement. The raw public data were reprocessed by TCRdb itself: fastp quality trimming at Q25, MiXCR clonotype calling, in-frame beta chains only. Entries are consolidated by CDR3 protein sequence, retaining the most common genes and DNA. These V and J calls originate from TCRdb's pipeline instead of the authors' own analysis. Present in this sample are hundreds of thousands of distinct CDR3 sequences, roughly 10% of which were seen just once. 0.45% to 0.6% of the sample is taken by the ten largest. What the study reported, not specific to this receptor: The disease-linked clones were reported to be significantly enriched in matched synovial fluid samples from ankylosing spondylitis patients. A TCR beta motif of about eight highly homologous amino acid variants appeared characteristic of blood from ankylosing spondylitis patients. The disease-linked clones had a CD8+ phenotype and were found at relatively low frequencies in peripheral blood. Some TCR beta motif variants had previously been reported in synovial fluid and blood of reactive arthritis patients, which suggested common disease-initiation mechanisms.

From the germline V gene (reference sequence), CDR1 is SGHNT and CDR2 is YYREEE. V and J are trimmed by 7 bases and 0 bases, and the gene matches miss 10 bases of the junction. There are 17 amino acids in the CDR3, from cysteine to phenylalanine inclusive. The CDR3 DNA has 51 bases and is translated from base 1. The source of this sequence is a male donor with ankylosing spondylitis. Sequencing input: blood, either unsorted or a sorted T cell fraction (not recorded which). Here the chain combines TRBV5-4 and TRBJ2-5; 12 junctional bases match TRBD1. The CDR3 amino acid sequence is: CASHRGGQGANQETQYF. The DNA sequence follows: TGTGCCAGCCATCGGGGGGGACAGGGGGCCAACCAAGAGACCCAGTACTTC.